This entry features one T cell receptor (beta chain) sequence. The antigen is not known. V lost 2 bases and J lost 2, with 10 bases in between. CDR1 is WNHNN and CDR2 is SYGVQD in the germline V gene (reference sequence). The CDR3 is 14 amino acids. TCRdb's table, derived via immunoSEQ multiplex PCR, lists solely in-frame clones and lacks some. The profile shows 50,000 or so clones, roughly 80% of them singletons. The data stem from a study of radiotherapy plus CTLA-4 blockade in lung cancer. Overall study context: Patients showed objective responses in 18% of cases and disease control in 30% to 40%. Study-level points and caveats: Per reports, early blood T cell clone dynamics, plus interferon-beta, forecast response most strongly. Researchers report tumor-derived TCR clones expanding in blood after radiotherapy plus ipilimumab.

This clonotype was sampled from a human donor with non-small cell lung cancer who had a partial response to radiotherapy plus ipilimumab. The V gene is TRBV10-1, the J gene TRBJ2-7; no clear D. Source: peripheral blood, taken from a patient treated with radiotherapy plus ipilimumab. CDR3 loop: CASSERQPTYEQYF. DNA for the CDR3: TGCGCCAGCAGTGAGCGACAACCCACCTACGAGCAGTACTTC.